This TCR beta chain was found in a study of radiotherapy plus CTLA-4 blockade in lung cancer. Germline V lookup: CDR1 MGHDK, CDR2 SYGVNS. The CDR3 spans 11 residues. As regards this clone: Antigen unknown. The junction differs from germline at one of its ends, possibly a read error.

Generated by immunoSEQ multiplex PCR, the TCRdb table keeps only in-frame clones and is missing some. The data contain about 50,000 clones, roughly 84% of them singletons. Study results and caveats: Once radiotherapy plus ipilimumab had been given, TCR clones derived from tumor expanded in blood. Best predicting response, reportedly, were early blood T cell clone dynamics, with interferon-beta.

It was focal radiation plus CTLA-4 blockade with ipilimumab that patients with chemo-refractory metastatic non-small-cell lung cancer received. The rearrangement uses TRBV25-1 and TRBJ2-3; D gene unclear. The source is a human donor with non-small cell lung cancer whose response to radiotherapy plus ipilimumab could not be evaluated. The material was peripheral blood, obtained from a patient treated with radiotherapy plus ipilimumab. DNA for the CDR3: TGTGCCAGCAGTGTATCAGATATGCAGTATTTT. It translates to CASSVSDMQYF.